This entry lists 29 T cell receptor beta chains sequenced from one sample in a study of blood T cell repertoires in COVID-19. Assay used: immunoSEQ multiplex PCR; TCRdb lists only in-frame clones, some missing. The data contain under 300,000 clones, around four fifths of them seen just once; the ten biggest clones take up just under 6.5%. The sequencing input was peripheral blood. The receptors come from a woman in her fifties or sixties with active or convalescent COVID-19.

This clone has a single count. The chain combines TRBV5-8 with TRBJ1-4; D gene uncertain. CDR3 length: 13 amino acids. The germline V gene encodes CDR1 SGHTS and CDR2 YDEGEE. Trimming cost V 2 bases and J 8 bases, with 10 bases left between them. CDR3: CASSFIEGEKLFF. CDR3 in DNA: TGTGCCAGCAGCTTTATCGAGGGAGAAAAACTGTTTTTT. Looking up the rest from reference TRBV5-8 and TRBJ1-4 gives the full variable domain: EAGVTQSPTHLIKTRGQQATLRCSPISGHTSVYWYQQALGLGLQFLLWYDEGEERNRGNFPPRFSGRQFPNYSSELNVNALELEDSALYLCASSFIEGEKLFFGSGTQLSVL.

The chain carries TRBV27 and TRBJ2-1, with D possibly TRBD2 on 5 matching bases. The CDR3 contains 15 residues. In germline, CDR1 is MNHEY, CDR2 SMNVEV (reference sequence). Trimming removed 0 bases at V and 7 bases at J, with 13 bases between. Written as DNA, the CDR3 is TGTGCCAGCAGTTTATCGGGGAGTCTTTTGAATGAGCAGTTCTTC. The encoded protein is CASSLSGSLLNEQFF.

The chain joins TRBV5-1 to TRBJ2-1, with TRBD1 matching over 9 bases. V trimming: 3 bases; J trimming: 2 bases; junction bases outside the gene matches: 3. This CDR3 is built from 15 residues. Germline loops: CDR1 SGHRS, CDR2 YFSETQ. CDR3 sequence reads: CASSWDRAAYNEQFF. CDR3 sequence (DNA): TGCGCCAGCAGCTGGGACAGGGCCGCCTACAATGAGCAGTTCTTC. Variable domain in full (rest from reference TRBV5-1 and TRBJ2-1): KAGVTQTPRYLIKTRGQQVTLSCSPISGHRSVSWYQQTPGQGLQFLFEYFSETQRNKGNFPGRFSGRQFSNSRSEMNVSTLELGDSALYLCASSWDRAAYNEQFFGPGTRLTVL.

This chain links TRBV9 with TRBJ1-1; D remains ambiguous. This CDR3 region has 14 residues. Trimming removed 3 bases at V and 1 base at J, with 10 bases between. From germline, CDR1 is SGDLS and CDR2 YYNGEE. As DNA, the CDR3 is TGTGCCAGCAGCGCCGGCCTAGGGAACACTGAAGCTTTCTTT. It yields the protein CASSAGLGNTEAFF.

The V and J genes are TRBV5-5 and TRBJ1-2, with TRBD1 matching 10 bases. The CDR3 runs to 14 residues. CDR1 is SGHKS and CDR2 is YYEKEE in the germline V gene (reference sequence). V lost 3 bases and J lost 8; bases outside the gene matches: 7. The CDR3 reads CASSSQDRGGGYTF. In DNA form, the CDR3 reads TGTGCCAGCAGCTCCCAGGACAGGGGGGGCGGCTACACCTTC.

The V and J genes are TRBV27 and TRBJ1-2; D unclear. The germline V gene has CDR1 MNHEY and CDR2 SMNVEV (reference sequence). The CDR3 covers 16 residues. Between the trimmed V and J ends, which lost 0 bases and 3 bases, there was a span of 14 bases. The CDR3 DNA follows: TGTGCCAGCAGTTTATCGGTCCCGGTTTCTTACTATGGCTACACCTTC. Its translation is CASSLSVPVSYYGYTF.

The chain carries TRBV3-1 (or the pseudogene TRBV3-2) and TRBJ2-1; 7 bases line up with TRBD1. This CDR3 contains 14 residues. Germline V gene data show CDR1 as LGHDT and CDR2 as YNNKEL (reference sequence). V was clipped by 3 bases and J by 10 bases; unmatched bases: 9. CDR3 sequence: CASSQGTGDREQFF. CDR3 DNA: TGTGCCAGCAGCCAGGGTACAGGGGATCGAGAGCAGTTCTTC.

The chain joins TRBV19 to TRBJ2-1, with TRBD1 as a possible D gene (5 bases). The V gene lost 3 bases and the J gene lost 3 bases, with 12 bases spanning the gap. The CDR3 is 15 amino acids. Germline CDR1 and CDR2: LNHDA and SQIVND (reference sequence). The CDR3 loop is CASSIFETVYNEQFF. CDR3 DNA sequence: TGTGCCAGTAGTATTTTTGAGACAGTCTACAATGAGCAGTTCTTC.

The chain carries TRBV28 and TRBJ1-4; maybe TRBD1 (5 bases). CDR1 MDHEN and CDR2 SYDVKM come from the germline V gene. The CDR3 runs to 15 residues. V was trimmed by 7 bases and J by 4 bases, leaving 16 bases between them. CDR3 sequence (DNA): TGTGCCAGCACCCCCTTTGGGGCGGTTAATGAAAAACTGTTTTTT. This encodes CASTPFGAVNEKLFF.

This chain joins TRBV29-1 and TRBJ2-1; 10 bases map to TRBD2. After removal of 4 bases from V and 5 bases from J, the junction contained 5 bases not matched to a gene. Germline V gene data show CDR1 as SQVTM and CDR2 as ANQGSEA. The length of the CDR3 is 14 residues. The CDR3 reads CSVVVGLADNEQFF. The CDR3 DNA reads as TGCAGCGTTGTTGTTGGACTAGCGGACAATGAGCAGTTCTTC.

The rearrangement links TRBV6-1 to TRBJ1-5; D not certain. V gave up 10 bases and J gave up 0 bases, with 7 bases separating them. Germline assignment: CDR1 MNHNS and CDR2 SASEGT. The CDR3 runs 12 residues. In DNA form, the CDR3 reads TGTGCCACCCGGGATAGCAATCAGCCCCAGCATTTT. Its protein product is CATRDSNQPQHF.

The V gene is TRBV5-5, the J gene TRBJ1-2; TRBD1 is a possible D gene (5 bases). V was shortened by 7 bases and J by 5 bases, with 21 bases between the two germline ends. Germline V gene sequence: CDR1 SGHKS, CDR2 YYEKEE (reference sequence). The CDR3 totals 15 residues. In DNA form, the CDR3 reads TGTGCCAGCGGCAAAGGGGACTGGGAGGGATATGGCTACACCTTC. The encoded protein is CASGKGDWEGYGYTF.

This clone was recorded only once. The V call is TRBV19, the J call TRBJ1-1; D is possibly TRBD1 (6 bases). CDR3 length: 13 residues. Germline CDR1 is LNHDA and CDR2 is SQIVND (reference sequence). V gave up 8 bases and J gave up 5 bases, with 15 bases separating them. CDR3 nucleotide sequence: TGTGCCAGTTTGGCACAGGGCAGGACTGAAGCTTTCTTT. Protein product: CASLAQGRTEAFF.

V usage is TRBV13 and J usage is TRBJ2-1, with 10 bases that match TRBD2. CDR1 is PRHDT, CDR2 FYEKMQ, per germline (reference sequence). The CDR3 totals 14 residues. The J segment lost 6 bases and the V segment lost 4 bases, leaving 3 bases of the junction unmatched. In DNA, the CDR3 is TGTGCCAGCAGCTGGGCTAGCGGGGGCAATGAGCAGTTCTTC. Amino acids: CASSWASGGNEQFF. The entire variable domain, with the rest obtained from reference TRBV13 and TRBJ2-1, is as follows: AAGVIQSPRHLIKEKRETATLKCYPIPRHDTVYWYQQGPGQDPQFLISFYEKMQSDKGSIPDRFSAQQFSDYHSELNMSSLELGDSALYFCASSWASGGNEQFFGPGTRLTVL.

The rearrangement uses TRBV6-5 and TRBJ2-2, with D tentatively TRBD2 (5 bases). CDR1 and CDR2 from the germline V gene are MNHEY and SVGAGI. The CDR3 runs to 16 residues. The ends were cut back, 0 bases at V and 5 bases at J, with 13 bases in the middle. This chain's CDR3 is CASSYSGTGWTGELFF. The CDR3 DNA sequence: TGTGCCAGCAGTTACTCGGGTACGGGATGGACCGGGGAGCTGTTTTTT.

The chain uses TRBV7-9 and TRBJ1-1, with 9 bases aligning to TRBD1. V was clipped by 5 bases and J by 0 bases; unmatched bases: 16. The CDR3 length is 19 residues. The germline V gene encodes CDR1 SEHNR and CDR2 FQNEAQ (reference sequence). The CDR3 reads CASSTTGQGDRRVNTEAFF. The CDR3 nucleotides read TGTGCCAGCAGCACAACGGGACAGGGCGACCGGAGGGTGAACACTGAAGCTTTCTTT. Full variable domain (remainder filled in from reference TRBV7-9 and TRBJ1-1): DTGVSQNPRHKITKRGQNVTFRCDPISEHNRLYWYRQTLGQGPEFLTYFQNEAQLEKSRLLSDRFSAERPKGSFSTLEIQRTEQGDSAMYLCASSTTGQGDRRVNTEAFFGQGTRLTVV.

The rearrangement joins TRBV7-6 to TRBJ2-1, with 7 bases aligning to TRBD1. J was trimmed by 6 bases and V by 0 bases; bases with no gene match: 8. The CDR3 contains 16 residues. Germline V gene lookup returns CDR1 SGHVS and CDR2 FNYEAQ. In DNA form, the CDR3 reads TGTGCCAGCAGCTTAGCGCTACTAGGGGGCCGCAATGAGCAGTTCTTC. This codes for CASSLALLGGRNEQFF.

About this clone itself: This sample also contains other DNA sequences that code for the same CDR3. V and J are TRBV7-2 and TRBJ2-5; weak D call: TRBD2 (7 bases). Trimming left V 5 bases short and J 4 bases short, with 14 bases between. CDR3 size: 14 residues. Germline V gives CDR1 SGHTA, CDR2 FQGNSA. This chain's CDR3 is CASSPGLGGETQYF. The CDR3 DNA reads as TGTGCCAGCAGCCCCGGACTAGGGGGAGAGACCCAGTACTTC.

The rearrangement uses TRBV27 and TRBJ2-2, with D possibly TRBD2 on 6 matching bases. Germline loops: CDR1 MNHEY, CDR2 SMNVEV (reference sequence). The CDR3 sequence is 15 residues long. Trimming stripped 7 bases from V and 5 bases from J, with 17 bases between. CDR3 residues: CASKWRGRETGELFF. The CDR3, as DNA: TGTGCCAGCAAATGGCGGGGCAGGGAGACCGGGGAGCTGTTTTTT.

CDR3 DNA sequence: TGTGCCAGTAGTCTGCCAGGGAAGGGCTACACCTTC. Protein sequence: CASSLPGKGYTF. The chain recombines TRBV19 with TRBJ1-2; D perhaps matches TRBD1 (5 bases). V was trimmed by 5 bases and J by 8 bases, leaving 12 bases between them. CDR3 length: 12 amino acids. The V gene's germline CDR1 is LNHDA and CDR2 SQIVND (reference sequence).

CDR3 nucleotide sequence: TGTGCCAGCAGCTTGGTGGGGGCGAGGGAGACCCAGTACTTC. Protein product: CASSLVGARETQYF. The chain is built from TRBV5-6 and TRBJ2-5; the D gene is possibly TRBD1 (6 bases). V dropped 0 bases and J dropped 5 bases, with 11 bases sitting between them. CDR1 is SGHDT and CDR2 is YYEEEE in the germline V gene. The CDR3 totals 14 residues. Using reference TRBV5-6 and TRBJ2-5 for the parts outside the CDR3, the full variable domain is DAGVTQSPTHLIKTRGQQVTLRCSPKSGHDTVSWYQQALGQGPQFIFQYYEEEERQRGNFPDRFSGHQFPNYSSELNVNALLLGDSALYLCASSLVGARETQYFGPGTRLLVL.

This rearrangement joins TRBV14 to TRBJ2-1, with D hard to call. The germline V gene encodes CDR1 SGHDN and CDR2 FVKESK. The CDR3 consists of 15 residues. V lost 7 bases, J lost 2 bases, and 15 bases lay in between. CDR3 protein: CASNDGPPTYNEQFF. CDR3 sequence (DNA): TGTGCCAGCAACGATGGGCCTCCCACCTACAATGAGCAGTTCTTC.

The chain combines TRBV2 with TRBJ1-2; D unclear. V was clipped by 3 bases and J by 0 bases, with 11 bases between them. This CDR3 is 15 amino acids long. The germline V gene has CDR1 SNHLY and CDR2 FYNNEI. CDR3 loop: CASSDWAASNYGYTF. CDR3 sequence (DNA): TGTGCCAGCAGTGATTGGGCAGCTTCTAACTATGGCTACACCTTC.

CDR3 coding DNA: TGTGCCAGCAGTTACCGGACTAGTTTGGATGAGCAGTTCTTC. It is translated as CASSYRTSLDEQFF. The V call is TRBV6-5, the J call TRBJ2-1, with 7 nucleotides matching TRBD2. V lost 2 bases to trimming and J lost 8 bases; unmatched junction nucleotides: 6. Germline loops: CDR1 MNHEY, CDR2 SVGAGI. This CDR3 is 14 amino acids long.

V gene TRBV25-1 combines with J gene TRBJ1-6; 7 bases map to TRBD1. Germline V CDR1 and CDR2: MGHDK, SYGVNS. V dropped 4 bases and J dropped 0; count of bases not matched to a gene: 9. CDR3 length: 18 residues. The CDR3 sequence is CASSVRQGPSSYNSPLHF. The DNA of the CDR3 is TGTGCCAGCAGTGTACGACAGGGCCCGAGCTCCTATAATTCACCCCTCCACTTT.

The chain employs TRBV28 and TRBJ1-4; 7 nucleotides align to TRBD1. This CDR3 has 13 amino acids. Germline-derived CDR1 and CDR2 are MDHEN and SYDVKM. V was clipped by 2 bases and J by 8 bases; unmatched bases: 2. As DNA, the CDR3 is TGTGCCAGCAGTTTACAGGGGGACGAAAAACTGTTTTTT. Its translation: CASSLQGDEKLFF.

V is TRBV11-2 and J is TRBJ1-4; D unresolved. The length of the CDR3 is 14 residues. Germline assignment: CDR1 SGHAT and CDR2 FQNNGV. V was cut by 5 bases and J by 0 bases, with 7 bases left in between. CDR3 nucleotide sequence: TGTGCCAGCAGCCCGACAACAACTAATGAAAAACTGTTTTTT. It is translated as CASSPTTTNEKLFF.

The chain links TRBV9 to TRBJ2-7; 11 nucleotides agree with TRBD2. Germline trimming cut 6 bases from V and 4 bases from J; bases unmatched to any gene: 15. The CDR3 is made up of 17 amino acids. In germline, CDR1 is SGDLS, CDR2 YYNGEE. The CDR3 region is CASIDLPGLADSYEQYF. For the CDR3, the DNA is TGTGCCAGCATCGACTTACCGGGACTAGCGGATTCTTACGAGCAGTACTTC.

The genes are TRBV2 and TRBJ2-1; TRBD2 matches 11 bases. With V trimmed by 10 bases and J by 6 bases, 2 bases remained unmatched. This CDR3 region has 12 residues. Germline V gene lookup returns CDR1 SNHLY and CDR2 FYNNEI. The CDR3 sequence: CAILAGGNEQFF. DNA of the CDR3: TGTGCCATTCTAGCGGGGGGCAATGAGCAGTTCTTC.